Listed below are T cell receptor beta chains from one sample, sequenced in a study of blood T cell repertoires in COVID-19. Sequenced by immunoSEQ multiplex PCR; TCRdb stores in-frame clones only, minus some. The sample consists of about 400,000 clones, more than 75% of them appearing once. Sequenced input: peripheral blood. The receptors were gathered from a human donor in a cohort sampled during active COVID-19. Both conserved end residues are part of each CDR3. D genes are given only for firm matches. Some rows have no size entry. The others give once, few or many, or a class for an expanded clone.

abundance	v_gene	j_gene	d_gene	CDR3nt	CDR3aa
NA	TRBV14	TRBJ2-1	TRBD2	TGTGCCAGCAGCCAAGGGACTAGCGGGGTCCTCTGGAATGAGCAGTTCTTC	CASSQGTSGVLWNEQFF
once	TRBV10-3	TRBJ2-7	TRBD1	TGTGCCATCACCGAGGGGGCGACCGAGCAGTACTTC	CAITEGATEQYF
NA	TRBV15	TRBJ2-1	TRBD2	TGTGCCACCAGCAGAGCGGATTCTAGCGGGAAAAATGAGCAGTTCTTC	CATSRADSSGKNEQFF
once	TRBV27	TRBJ2-1	TRBD2	TGTGCCAGCAGTTCCTCTCCCGGGACTAGCGGGAGCCATGAGCAGTTCTTC	CASSSSPGTSGSHEQFF
few	TRBV7-6	TRBJ1-4	NA	TGTGCCAGCAGCTTGACAGATAATGAAAAACTGTTTTTT	CASSLTDNEKLFF
NA	TRBV3-1/TRBV3-2	TRBJ2-5	NA	TGTGCCAGCAGCCAATTTTGGACTAACCAAGAGACCCAGTACTTC	CASSQFWTNQETQYF
NA	TRBV3-1/TRBV3-2	TRBJ2-7	TRBD2	TGTGCCAGCAGCCAGTTATACAGCGGGGGGGAGCAGTACTTC	CASSQLYSGGEQYF
NA	TRBV19	TRBJ1-6	TRBD1	TGTGCCAGTAGTCTCGAAAGACAGGGGTGGCCCCTCCACTTT	CASSLERQGWPLHF
NA	TRBV30	TRBJ2-7	TRBD2	TGTGCCTGGAGTGTAGGCGGGAGAGAAACACAGCAGTACTTC	CAWSVGGRETQQYF
NA	TRBV18	TRBJ1-3	NA	TGTGCCAGCTCACCAGTGGGGCCCCCCAGGGGAAACACCATATATTTT	CASSPVGPPRGNTIYF
NA	TRBV6-1	TRBJ1-5	NA	TGTGCCAGCAGTGAGGCGACAGGCTATCAGCCCCAGCATTTT	CASSEATGYQPQHF
NA	TRBV5-4	TRBJ2-3	NA	TGTGCCAGCAGCTTGAGGGGACTGGAGACAGATACGCAGTATTTT	CASSLRGLETDTQYF
NA	TRBV15	TRBJ2-3	TRBD2	TGTGCCACCAGTCCGACTAGCGGGGGCACAGATACGCAGTATTTT	CATSPTSGGTDTQYF
NA	TRBV2	TRBJ2-4	TRBD2	TGTGCCAGCAGTGCAATAGTCCCCAGCGGGGAGCCCTCCAAAAACATTCAGTACTTC	CASSAIVPSGEPSKNIQYF
once	TRBV28	TRBJ2-7	TRBD1	TGTGCCAGCAGCTTCCCGGGACAGGCCTACGAGCAGTACTTC	CASSFPGQAYEQYF
once	TRBV5-1	TRBJ2-7	TRBD1	TGCGCCAGCAGCTTAACAGGGGATCCAGCCTACGAGCAGTACTTC	CASSLTGDPAYEQYF
NA	TRBV7-8	TRBJ1-6	NA	TGTGCCAGCCGCCGAGGGCCCGATTCACCCCTCCACTTT	CASRRGPDSPLHF
few	TRBV5-1	TRBJ1-1	NA	TGCGCCAGCAGCCGGAGTGGTGAAACTGAAGCTTTCTTT	CASSRSGETEAFF
NA	TRBV24-1	TRBJ2-1	NA	TGTGCCACCAGTGCAGGTTATGAGCAGTTCTTC	CATSAGYEQFF
NA	TRBV28	TRBJ2-3	TRBD2	TGTGCTTCACGATCTTCCCAGCGGGAGGGAGAAGATACGCAGTATTTT	CASRSSQREGEDTQYF
NA	TRBV10-3	TRBJ2-1	NA	TGTGCCATCACACGGGACTCCAGCTCCTACAATGAGCAGTTCTTC	CAITRDSSSYNEQFF
NA	TRBV28	TRBJ1-4	NA	TGTGCCAGCAGTTTTGCGGCAGGGGACGCAACTAATGAAAAACTGTTTTTT	CASSFAAGDATNEKLFF
NA	TRBV6-4	TRBJ1-5	NA	TGTGCCAGCAGTGCGAGGGCCGACGGCAATCAGCCCCAGCATTTT	CASSARADGNQPQHF
NA	TRBV28	TRBJ2-1	TRBD2	TGTGCCAGCAGTTTGGGTCAGTCTGAGACGCGGGAGGGCCGGGTCTTC	CASSLGQSETREGRVF